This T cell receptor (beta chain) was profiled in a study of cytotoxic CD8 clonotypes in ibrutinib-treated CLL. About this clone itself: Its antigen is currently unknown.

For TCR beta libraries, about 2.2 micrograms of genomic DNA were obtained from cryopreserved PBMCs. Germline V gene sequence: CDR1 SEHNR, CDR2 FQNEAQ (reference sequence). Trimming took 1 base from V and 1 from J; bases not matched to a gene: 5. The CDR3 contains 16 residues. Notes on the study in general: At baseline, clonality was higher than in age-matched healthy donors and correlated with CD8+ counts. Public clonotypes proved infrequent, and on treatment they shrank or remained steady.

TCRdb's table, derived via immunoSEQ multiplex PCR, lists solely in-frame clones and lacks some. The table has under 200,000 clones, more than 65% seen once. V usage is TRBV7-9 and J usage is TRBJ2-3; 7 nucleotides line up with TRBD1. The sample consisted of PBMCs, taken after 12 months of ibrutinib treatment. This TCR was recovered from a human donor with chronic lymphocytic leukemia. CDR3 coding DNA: TGTGCCAGCAGCTTAGTCAGGACAGGCGGCACAGATACGCAGTATTTT. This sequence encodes CASSLVRTGGTDTQYF. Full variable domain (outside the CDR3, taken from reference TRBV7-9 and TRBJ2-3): DTGVSQNPRHKITKRGQNVTFRCDPISEHNRLYWYRQTLGQGPEFLTYFQNEAQLEKSRLLSDRFSAERPKGSFSTLEIQRTEQGDSAMYLCASSLVRTGGTDTQYFGPGTRLTVL.